The next 8 T cell receptor beta chains were all read from a single sample in a study of blood T cell repertoires in COVID-19. TCRdb's copy holds only in-frame clones and misses some; the assay was immunoSEQ multiplex PCR. The profile shows some 200,000 clones, about 75% of them singletons. What was sequenced was peripheral blood. Receptor source: a woman aged 70 to 79 with acute or convalescent COVID-19.

The V gene is TRBV12-5, the J gene TRBJ2-2; D remains unclear. The germline CDR1 and CDR2 sequences are LGHNT and FRNRAP. CDR3 size: 14 residues. The V gene lost 6 bases and the J gene lost 2 bases, with 10 bases spanning the gap. The CDR3 sequence: CASGAPLNTGELFF. The CDR3 coding sequence is TGTGCTAGTGGGGCTCCCCTTAACACCGGGGAGCTGTTTTTT.

V and J are TRBV2 and TRBJ2-5, with TRBD1 matching over 8 bases. CDR1 is SNHLY, CDR2 FYNNEI, per germline. This CDR3 has 14 amino acids. With 8 bases clipped from V and 0 bases from J, the junction kept 5 bases outside the gene matches. CDR3 in amino acids: CASLLTGDQETQYF. The CDR3 bases are TGTGCCAGCCTTCTGACAGGGGACCAAGAGACCCAGTACTTC.

The chain joins TRBV2 to TRBJ2-7; 12 positions match TRBD1. The CDR3 runs to 15 residues. The trim removed 6 bases at V and 6 bases at J, leaving 9 bases unmatched. CDR1 and CDR2 from the germline V gene are SNHLY and FYNNEI. CDR3 protein: CASSRDRGLWGEQYF. Here the CDR3 DNA reads TGTGCCAGCAGCCGGGACAGGGGGCTCTGGGGCGAGCAGTACTTC.

This chain joins TRBV6-5 and TRBJ1-2; D is undetermined. V shed 7 bases and J shed 2 bases, with 8 bases lying between them. CDR1 is MNHEY, CDR2 SVGAGI, per germline. The CDR3 spans 12 residues. The CDR3 loop reads CASIDENYGYTF. DNA for the CDR3: TGTGCCAGCATCGATGAGAACTATGGCTACACCTTC.

This chain joins TRBV2 and TRBJ1-4; TRBD1 agrees at 9 bases. The V segment lost 6 bases and the J segment 2 bases; nucleotides outside the gene matches: 7. The CDR3 totals 16 residues. The V gene's germline CDR1 is SNHLY and CDR2 FYNNEI. The CDR3 loop is CASRGQGSITNEKLFF. The CDR3 DNA reads TGTGCCAGCAGGGGACAGGGTTCGATTACTAATGAAAAACTGTTTTTT.

This chain joins TRBV30 and TRBJ2-4, with unresolved D. The CDR3 sequence is 15 residues long. Germline V CDR1 and CDR2: GTSNPN, SVGIG (reference sequence). V lost 2 bases and J lost 0, with 11 bases in between. The CDR3 nucleotides are TGTGCCTGGAGTCCGCAGATCTTAGCCAAAAACATTCAGTACTTC. Amino acid sequence: CAWSPQILAKNIQYF.

The genes are TRBV15 and TRBJ2-3; tentative D call: TRBD2 (6 bases). V lost 5 bases to trimming and J lost 5 bases, with 20 bases between them. Germline V gives CDR1 LNHNV, CDR2 YYDKDF (reference sequence). The CDR3 covers 16 residues. The CDR3 region is CATSLKVGGAIDTQYF. The CDR3 DNA sequence: TGTGCCACCAGCCTGAAAGTGGGGGGAGCAATAGATACGCAGTATTTT.

The V call is TRBV7-3, the J call TRBJ2-2; 7 nucleotides match TRBD2. J gave up 7 bases and V 8 bases, and 4 bases lay outside the gene matches. This CDR3 comprises 12 residues. Germline V gene lookup returns CDR1 SGHTA and CDR2 FQGTGA. The CDR3 region is CASGREFGELFF. The CDR3 DNA follows: TGTGCCAGCGGGCGGGAGTTCGGGGAGCTGTTTTTT.